What follows are 2 T cell receptor beta chains derived from one specimen sequenced in a study of sequential checkpoint blockade in melanoma. Treatment noted: randomized to nivolumab then ipilimumab (arm A) or the reverse (arm B). The data were produced by immunoSEQ multiplex PCR, yet TCRdb's version contains in-frame clones alone and is incomplete. Of about 13,000 clones listed, 27% are singletons. The input for sequencing was tumor tissue (inferred from file names), taken from a patient given nivolumab and ipilimumab in sequence. Receptors originate from a human donor with melanoma.

Relative to its sample, this clone is medium-sized (0.01 to 0.1%). The chain uses TRBV29-1 and TRBJ1-1, with a possible D match to TRBD1 (6 bases). This CDR3 has 16 residues. V dropped 3 bases and J dropped 0 bases, with 17 bases sitting between them. The V gene's germline CDR1 is SQVTM and CDR2 ANQGSEA. For the CDR3, the DNA is TGCAGCGTTGAGGAACAGGGTTGGGAAATGAACACTGAAGCTTTCTTT. Translated, it gives CSVEEQGWEMNTEAFF.

This clone was counted a few times. The V call is TRBV6-8, the J call TRBJ2-7; D could derive from TRBD1 or TRBD2 (5 bases each). Per the germline V gene, CDR1 is MNHGY and CDR2 is SAAAGT. CDR3 size: 12 residues. The V and J ends lost 5 bases and 2 bases respectively, with 7 bases between them. The DNA of the CDR3 is TGTGCCAGCAGTCGAGGGGCCTACGAGCAGTACTTC. It is translated as CASSRGAYEQYF.